A selection of T cell receptor beta chains follows, all from one sample in a study of chemoradiotherapy in HPV16-positive cancers. Generated by immunoSEQ multiplex PCR, the TCRdb table keeps only in-frame clones and is missing some. This sample has some 1,600 clones, with around 93% found just once. The sample consisted of tumor tissue, taken from a patient who underwent chemoradiotherapy. Receptors were obtained from a human donor with HPV-associated anogenital cancer. Both conserved end residues are part of each CDR3. Each record gives: clone size, CDR3 length, D gene, V gene, J gene, CDR3 DNA, CDR3 protein. D genes are given only for firm matches. Size values are once, few and many counts, or a class for expanded clones, and some rows have none.

.	12	.	TRBV7-9	TRBJ1-1	TGTGCCGGAGGGTATGGGGACACTGAAGCTTTCTTT	CAGGYGDTEAFF
few	13	.	TRBV29-1	TRBJ2-7	TGCAGCACAACTACCAGGGTTGGAGGCGAGCAGTACTTC	CSTTTRVGGEQYF
once	16	.	TRBV10-3	TRBJ1-5	TGTGCCATCAGTGAGGAGGGGGGGCGAAATCATCAGCCCCAGCATTTT	CAISEEGGRNHQPQHF
once	18	.	TRBV4-3	TRBJ1-5	TGCGCCAGCAGCCAAGATCCCCCCAACTTTAGGGGGGGTCAGCCCCAGCATTTT	CASSQDPPNFRGGQPQHF
.	16	TRBD1	TRBV28	TRBJ1-2	TGTGCCAGCAATCCCCTGGGACAGGGGTATAACTATGGCTACACCTTC	CASNPLGQGYNYGYTF
.	15	TRBD2	TRBV5-1	TRBJ2-1	TGCGCCAGCAGCCCAGACGGGGGGGCCTACAATGAGCAGTTCTTC	CASSPDGGAYNEQFF
.	15	.	TRBV6-5	TRBJ2-2	TGTGCCAGCAGGCCGGACAGTCGGTACACCGGGGAGCTGTTTTTT	CASRPDSRYTGELFF
.	16	TRBD1	TRBV4-1	TRBJ2-5	TGCGCCAGCAGCCAAGATAGGTACAGGGGGCAAGAGACCCAGTACTTC	CASSQDRYRGQETQYF
.	15	TRBD1	TRBV19	TRBJ2-7	TGTGCCAGACATATCCCGGGGACAGGGTTGCACGAGCAGTACTTC	CARHIPGTGLHEQYF
.	16	TRBD2	TRBV5-1	TRBJ2-1	TGCGCCAGCAGCGGTAGCGGGTGGGCTTGGGTCCATGAGCAGTTCTTC	CASSGSGWAWVHEQFF